Presented here are 7 T cell receptor delta chains from one specimen sequenced in a study of in vitro expanded adult blood gammadelta T cells. Antigen specificity for these receptors is unknown. TCRdb reran clone calling via CATT on the 5' RACE reads. The sample holds around 390 delta-chain clones, 50% to 70% seen once. Treatment given: AbnobaViscum Pini, a non-fermented European mistletoe (Viscum album, pine host) extract drug, about 920 ug/mL. After expansion, live CD3+ TCRgammadelta+ Vgamma9+ Vdelta2+ T cells were sorted by FACS. A one-day pulse of roughly 1,000 ug/mL AbnobaViscum P was given to PBMC before three washes. IL-2 was replenished every 3 to 4 days during a roughly 14-day expansion. This sample comprised gamma-delta T cells from peripheral blood expanded in culture, obtained from an in vitro culture stimulated with Abnoba P. The receptors here all came from an adult in good health.

This clone is labeled large (0.1 to 1%). The V gene is TRDV2, the J gene TRDJ2; TRDD3 agrees at 13 bases. Germline values: CDR1 GEAIGNYY, CDR2 EKD. V shed 3 bases, J shed 6 bases, and the junction held 18 bases outside the gene matches. The CDR3 is 20 residues long. CDR3 in DNA: TGTGCCTGTGACCCCGTACTGGGGGATACGCGGTCTTTTACCGCAGCACAACTCTTCTTT. Translated: CACDPVLGDTRSFTAAQLFF.

This clone came up a few times. A far larger clone is off by one base, so a read error is likely. This same CDR3 is encoded by further DNA sequences in the sample. The chain couples TRDV2 to TRDJ1; 9 bases align to TRDD3. This CDR3 region has 20 residues. The germline gives CDR1 GEAIGNYY, CDR2 EKD. The CDR3 DNA reads as TGTGCCTGTGACACCGTCCAGGCTACTGGGGGAACTACCTACACAGATAAACTCATCTTT. Residues: CACDTVQATGGTTYTDKLIF.

A note on this clone: With only one base between it and a far larger clone, this is likely a read error. The chain couples TRDV2 to TRDJ3; 7 bases fit TRDD3. Germline V gene sequence: CDR1 GEAIGNYY, CDR2 EKD. The CDR3 runs to 21 residues. The CDR3 region is CASDPALTGDLYSWDTRQMFF. The CDR3 region has the DNA TGTGCCAGTGACCCCGCCCTTACTGGGGACCTTTACTCCTGGGACACCCGACAGATGTTTTTC.

In its sample, this clone is medium-sized. Just one base apart from a much larger clone, this may be a read error. At the DNA level, this CDR3 is encoded by other sequences in the same sample as well. The chain is built from TRDV1 and TRDJ1; 13 bases are shared with TRDD3. The germline V gene has CDR1 TSWWSYY and CDR2 QGS. CDR3 length: 17 residues. The CDR3 nucleotides read TGTGCTCTTGGTGATACTGGGGGATACGGGAACACTGATAAACTCATCTTT. Translating it yields CALGDTGGYGNTDKLIF.

By share of the sample, this clone is large. Other DNA sequences in this sample translate to the same CDR3. This chain links TRDV2 with TRDJ1; 11 nucleotides agree with TRDD3. Per the germline V gene, CDR1 is GEAIGNYY and CDR2 is EKD. The CDR3 consists of 17 residues. V lost 3 bases to trimming and J lost 2 bases; unmatched junction nucleotides: 10. This CDR3 reads CACDGLGGGYATDKLIF. The CDR3 bases are TGTGCCTGTGACGGCCTTGGTGGGGGATACGCGACCGATAAACTCATCTTT.

Details on this clone: A clone one base away is much larger, so this may be a read error. The sample contains more than one DNA sequence encoding this CDR3. The gene calls are TRDV2 and TRDJ3; D is possibly TRDD3 (6 bases). Germline loops: CDR1 GEAIGNYY, CDR2 EKD. The CDR3 covers 18 residues. The CDR3 loop is CACDTAGESSWDTRQMFF. DNA of the CDR3: TGTGCCTGTGACACCGCTGGGGAAAGCTCCTGGGACACTCGACAGATGTTTTTC.

Worth noting for this clone: This DNA's translation differs at residue 5 from TCRdb's protein, which comes from a much larger clone; a read error is likely, and the protein shown is translated from the DNA. This CDR3 is CACDYVRGIGKYTDKLIF. In DNA form, the CDR3 reads TGTGCCTGTGACTACGTAAGGGGGATAGGAAAGTACACCGATAAACTCATCTTT. The genes are TRDV2 and TRDJ1; 8 bases are a match to TRDD3. V was pared by 3 bases and J by 0 bases, with 14 bases of the junction left unmatched. CDR1 is GEAIGNYY, CDR2 EKD, per germline. The CDR3 has 18 amino acids.